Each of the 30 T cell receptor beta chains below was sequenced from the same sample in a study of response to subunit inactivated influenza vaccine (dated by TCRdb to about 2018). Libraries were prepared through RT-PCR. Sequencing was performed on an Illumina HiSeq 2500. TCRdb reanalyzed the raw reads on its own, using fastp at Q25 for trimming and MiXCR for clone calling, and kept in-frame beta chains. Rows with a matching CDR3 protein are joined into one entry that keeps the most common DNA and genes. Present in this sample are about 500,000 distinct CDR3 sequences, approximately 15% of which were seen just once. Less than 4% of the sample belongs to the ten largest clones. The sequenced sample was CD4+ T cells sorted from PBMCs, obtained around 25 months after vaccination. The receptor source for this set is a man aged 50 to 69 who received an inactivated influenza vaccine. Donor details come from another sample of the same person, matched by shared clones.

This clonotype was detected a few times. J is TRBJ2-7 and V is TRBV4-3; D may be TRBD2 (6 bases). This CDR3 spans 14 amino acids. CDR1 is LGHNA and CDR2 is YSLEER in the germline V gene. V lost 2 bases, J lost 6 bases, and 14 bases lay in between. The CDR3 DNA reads TGCGCCAGCAGCCAAAGGACTATTTCCCGCGAGCAGTACTTC. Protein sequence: CASSQRTISREQYF.

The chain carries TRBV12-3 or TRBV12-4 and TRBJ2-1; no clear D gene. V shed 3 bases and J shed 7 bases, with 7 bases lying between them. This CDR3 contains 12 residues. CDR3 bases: TGTGCCAGCAGTTTCCCCGTAAATGAGCAGTTCTTC. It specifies CASSFPVNEQFF.

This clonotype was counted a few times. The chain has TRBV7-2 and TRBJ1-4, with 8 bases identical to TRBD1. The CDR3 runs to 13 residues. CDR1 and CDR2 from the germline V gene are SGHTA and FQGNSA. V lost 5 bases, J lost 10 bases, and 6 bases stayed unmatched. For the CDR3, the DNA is TGTGCCAGCAGCACGGACAGGGACGGAAAACTGTTTTTT. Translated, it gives CASSTDRDGKLFF.

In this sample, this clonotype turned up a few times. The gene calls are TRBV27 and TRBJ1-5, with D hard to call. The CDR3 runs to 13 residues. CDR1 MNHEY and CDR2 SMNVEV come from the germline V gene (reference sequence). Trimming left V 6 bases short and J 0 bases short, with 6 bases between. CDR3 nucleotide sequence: TGTGCCAGCAGCATCAATAGCAATCAGCCCCAGCATTTT. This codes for CASSINSNQPQHF.

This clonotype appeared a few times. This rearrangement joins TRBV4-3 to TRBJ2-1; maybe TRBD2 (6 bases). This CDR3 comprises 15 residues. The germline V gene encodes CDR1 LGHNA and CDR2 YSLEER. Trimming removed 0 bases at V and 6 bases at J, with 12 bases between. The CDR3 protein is CASSQEGGLFNEQFF. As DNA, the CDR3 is TGCGCCAGCAGCCAAGAGGGGGGACTGTTCAATGAGCAGTTCTTC.

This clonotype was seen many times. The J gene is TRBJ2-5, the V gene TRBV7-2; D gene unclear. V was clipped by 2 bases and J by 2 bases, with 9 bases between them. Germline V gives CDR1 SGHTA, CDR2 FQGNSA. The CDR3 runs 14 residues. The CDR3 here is CASSLFGSQETQYF. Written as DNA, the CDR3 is TGTGCCAGCAGCTTATTTGGGTCTCAAGAGACCCAGTACTTC.

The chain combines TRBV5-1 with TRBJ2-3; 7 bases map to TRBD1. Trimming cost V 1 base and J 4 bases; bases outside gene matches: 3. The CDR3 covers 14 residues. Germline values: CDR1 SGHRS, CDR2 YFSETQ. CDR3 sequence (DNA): TGCGCCAGCAGCTTGACGGGACAGTCAGATACGCAGTATTTT. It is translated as CASSLTGQSDTQYF.

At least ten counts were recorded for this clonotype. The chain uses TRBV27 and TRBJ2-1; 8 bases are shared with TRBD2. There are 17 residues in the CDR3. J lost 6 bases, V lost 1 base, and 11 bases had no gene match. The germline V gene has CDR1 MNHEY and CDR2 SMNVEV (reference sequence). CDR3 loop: CASSLYGAGGPFNEQFF. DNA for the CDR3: TGTGCCAGCAGTTTATATGGGGCGGGAGGTCCCTTCAATGAGCAGTTCTTC.

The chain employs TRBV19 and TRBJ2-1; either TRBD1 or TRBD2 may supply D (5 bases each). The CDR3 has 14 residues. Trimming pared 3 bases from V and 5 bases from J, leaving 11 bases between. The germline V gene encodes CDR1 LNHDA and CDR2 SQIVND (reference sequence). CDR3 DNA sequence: TGTGCCAGTAGTATTGACGGGACCCACAATGAGCAGTTCTTC. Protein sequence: CASSIDGTHNEQFF.

The CDR3 loop reads CASTSDRAKPEAFF. The DNA of the CDR3 is TGTGCCAGCACCAGCGACAGGGCGAAACCTGAAGCTTTCTTT. V is TRBV7-9 and J is TRBJ1-1; TRBD1 matches at 7 bases. The CDR3 runs 14 residues. The V segment lost 7 bases and the J segment 6 bases; nucleotides outside the gene matches: 11. Germline assignment: CDR1 SEHNR and CDR2 FQNEAQ (reference sequence).

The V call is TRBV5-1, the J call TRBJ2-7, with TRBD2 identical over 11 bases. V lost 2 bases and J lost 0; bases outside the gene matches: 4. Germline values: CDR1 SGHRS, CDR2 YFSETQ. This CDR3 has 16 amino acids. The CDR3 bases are TGCGCCAGCAGCTTACTAGCGGGAGCCAGCTCCTACGAGCAGTACTTC. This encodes CASSLLAGASSYEQYF.

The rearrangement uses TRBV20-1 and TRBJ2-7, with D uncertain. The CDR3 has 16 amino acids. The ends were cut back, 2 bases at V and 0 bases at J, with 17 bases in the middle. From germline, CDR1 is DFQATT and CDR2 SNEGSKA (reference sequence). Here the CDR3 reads CSARPRAPAGSYEQYF. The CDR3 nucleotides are TGCAGTGCTAGACCTCGGGCTCCCGCAGGCTCCTACGAGCAGTACTTC.

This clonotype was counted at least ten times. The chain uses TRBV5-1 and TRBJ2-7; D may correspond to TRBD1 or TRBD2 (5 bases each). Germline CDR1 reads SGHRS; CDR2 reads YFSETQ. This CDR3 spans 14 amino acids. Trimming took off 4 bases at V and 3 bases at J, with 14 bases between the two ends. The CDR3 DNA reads TGCGCCAGCAGCCCCAGGGACCGGAACTACGAGCAGTACTTC. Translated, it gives CASSPRDRNYEQYF.

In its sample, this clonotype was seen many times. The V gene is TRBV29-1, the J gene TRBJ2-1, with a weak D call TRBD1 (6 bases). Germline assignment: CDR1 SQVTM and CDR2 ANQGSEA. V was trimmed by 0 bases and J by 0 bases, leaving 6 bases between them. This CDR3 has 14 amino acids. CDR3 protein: CSVEEDSSYNEQFF. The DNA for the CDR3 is TGCAGCGTTGAAGAGGACAGCTCCTACAATGAGCAGTTCTTC.

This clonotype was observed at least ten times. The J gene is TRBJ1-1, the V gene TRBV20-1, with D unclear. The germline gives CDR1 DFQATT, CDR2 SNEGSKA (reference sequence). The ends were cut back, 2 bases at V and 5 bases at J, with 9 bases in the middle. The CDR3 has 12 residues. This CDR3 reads CSARQDITEAFF. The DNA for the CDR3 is TGCAGTGCTAGACAAGACATAACTGAAGCTTTCTTT.

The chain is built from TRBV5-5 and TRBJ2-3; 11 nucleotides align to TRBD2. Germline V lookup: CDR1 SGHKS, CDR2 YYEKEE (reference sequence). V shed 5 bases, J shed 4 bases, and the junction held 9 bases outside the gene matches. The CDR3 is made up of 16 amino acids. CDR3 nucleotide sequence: TGTGCCAGCAGTTCGCTAGCGGGGGGCGTTGCAGATACGCAGTATTTT. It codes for CASSSLAGGVADTQYF.

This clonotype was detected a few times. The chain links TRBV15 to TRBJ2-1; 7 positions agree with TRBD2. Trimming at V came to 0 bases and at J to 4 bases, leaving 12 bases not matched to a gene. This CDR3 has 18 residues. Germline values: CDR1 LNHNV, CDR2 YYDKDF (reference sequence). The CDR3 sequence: CATSRDNPGGRVYNEQFF. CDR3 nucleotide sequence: TGTGCCACCAGCAGAGATAATCCCGGCGGGAGAGTATACAATGAGCAGTTCTTC.

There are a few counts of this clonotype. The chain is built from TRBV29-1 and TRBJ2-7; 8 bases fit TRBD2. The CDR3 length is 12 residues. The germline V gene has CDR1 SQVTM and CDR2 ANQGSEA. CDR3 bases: TGCAGTGCCGGGGGGGGTCCCTACGAGCAGTACTTC. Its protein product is CSAGGGPYEQYF.

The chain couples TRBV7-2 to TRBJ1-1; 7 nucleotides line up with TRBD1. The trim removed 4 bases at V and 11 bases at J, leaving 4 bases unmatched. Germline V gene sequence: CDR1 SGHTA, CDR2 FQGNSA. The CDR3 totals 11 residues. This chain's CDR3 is CASSWGTDAFF. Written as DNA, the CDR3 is TGTGCCAGCAGCTGGGGGACAGACGCTTTCTTT.

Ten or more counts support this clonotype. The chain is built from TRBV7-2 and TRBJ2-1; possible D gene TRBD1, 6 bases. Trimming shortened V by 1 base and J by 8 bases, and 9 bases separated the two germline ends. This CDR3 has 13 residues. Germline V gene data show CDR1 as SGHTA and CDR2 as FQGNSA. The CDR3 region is CASSLDRVDEQFF. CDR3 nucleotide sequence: TGTGCCAGCAGCTTAGACAGGGTGGATGAGCAGTTCTTC.

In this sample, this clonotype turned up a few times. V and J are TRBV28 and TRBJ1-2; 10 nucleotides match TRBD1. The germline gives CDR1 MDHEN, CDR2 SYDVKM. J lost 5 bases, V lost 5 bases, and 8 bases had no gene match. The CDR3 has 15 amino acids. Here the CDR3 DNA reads TGTGCCAGCAGTATGACAGGGGGCGCGAGGTATGGCTACACCTTC. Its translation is CASSMTGGARYGYTF.

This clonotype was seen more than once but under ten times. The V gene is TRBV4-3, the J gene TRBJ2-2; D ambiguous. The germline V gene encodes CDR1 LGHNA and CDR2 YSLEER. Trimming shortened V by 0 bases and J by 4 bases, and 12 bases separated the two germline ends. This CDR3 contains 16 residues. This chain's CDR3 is CASSQDFVQLTGELFF. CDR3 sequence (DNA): TGCGCCAGCAGCCAAGATTTCGTCCAGCTCACCGGGGAGCTGTTTTTT.

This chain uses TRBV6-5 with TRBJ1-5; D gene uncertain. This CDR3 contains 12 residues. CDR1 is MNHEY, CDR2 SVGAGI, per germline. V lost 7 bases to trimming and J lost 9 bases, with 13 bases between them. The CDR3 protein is CASKETKGPQHF. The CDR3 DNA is TGTGCCAGCAAAGAGACAAAGGGGCCCCAGCATTTT.

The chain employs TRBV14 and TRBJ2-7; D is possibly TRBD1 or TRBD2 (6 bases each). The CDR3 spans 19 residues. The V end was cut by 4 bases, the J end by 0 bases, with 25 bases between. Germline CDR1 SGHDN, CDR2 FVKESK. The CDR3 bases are TGTGCCAGCAGCCCGGGCGTGTCCTTACTAGGGGGAGGCTCCTACGAGCAGTACTTC. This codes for CASSPGVSLLGGGSYEQYF. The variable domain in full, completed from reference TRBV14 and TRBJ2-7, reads EAGVTQFPSHSVIEKGQTVTLRCDPISGHDNLYWYRRVMGKEIKFLLHFVKESKQDESGMPNNRFLAERTGGTYSTLKVQPAELEDSGVYFCASSPGVSLLGGGSYEQYFGPGTRLTVT.

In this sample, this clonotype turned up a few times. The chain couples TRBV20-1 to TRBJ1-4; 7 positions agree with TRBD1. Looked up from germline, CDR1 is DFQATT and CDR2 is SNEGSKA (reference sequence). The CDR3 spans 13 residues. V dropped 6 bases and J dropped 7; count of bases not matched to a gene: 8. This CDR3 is CSAIGDRVEKLFF. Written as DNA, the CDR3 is TGCAGTGCAATAGGCGACAGGGTTGAAAAACTGTTTTTT.

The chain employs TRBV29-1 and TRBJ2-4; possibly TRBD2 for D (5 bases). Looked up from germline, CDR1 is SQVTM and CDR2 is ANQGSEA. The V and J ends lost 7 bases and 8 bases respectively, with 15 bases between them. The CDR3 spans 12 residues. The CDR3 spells CSARGHSDIQYF. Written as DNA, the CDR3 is TGCAGCGCCCGAGGGCACTCGGACATTCAGTACTTC.

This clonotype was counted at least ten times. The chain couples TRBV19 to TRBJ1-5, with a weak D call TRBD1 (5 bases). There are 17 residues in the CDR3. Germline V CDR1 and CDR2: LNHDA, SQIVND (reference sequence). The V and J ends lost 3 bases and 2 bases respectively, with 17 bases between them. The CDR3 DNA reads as TGTGCCAGTAGTATTTCTGATGGGGGTTGGGGCAATCAGCCCCAGCATTTT. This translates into CASSISDGGWGNQPQHF. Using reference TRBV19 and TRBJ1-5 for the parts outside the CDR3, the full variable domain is DGGITQSPKYLFRKEGQNVTLSCEQNLNHDAMYWYRQDPGQGLRLIYYSQIVNDFQKGDIAEGYSVSREKKESFPLTVTSAQKNPTAFYLCASSISDGGWGNQPQHFGDGTRLSIL.

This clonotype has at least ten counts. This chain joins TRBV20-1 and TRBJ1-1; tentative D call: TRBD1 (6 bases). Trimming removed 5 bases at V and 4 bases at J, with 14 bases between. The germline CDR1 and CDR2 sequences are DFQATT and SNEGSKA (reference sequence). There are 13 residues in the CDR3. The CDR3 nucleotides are TGCAGTGCTGGACAGTCTTTCCCCACTGAAGCTTTCTTT. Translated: CSAGQSFPTEAFF.

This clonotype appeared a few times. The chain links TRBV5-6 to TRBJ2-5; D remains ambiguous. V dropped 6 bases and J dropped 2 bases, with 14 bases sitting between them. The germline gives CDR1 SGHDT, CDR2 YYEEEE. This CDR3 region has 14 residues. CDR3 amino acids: CASTSPRTQETQYF. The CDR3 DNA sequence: TGTGCCAGCACCTCGCCACGGACGCAAGAGACCCAGTACTTC.

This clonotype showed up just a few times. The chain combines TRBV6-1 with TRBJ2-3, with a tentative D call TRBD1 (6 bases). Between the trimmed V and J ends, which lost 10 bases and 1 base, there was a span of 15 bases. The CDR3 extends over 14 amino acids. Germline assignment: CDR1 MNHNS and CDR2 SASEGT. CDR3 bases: TGTGCCACGGAAAGGGACAAACGCACAGATACGCAGTATTTT. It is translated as CATERDKRTDTQYF.